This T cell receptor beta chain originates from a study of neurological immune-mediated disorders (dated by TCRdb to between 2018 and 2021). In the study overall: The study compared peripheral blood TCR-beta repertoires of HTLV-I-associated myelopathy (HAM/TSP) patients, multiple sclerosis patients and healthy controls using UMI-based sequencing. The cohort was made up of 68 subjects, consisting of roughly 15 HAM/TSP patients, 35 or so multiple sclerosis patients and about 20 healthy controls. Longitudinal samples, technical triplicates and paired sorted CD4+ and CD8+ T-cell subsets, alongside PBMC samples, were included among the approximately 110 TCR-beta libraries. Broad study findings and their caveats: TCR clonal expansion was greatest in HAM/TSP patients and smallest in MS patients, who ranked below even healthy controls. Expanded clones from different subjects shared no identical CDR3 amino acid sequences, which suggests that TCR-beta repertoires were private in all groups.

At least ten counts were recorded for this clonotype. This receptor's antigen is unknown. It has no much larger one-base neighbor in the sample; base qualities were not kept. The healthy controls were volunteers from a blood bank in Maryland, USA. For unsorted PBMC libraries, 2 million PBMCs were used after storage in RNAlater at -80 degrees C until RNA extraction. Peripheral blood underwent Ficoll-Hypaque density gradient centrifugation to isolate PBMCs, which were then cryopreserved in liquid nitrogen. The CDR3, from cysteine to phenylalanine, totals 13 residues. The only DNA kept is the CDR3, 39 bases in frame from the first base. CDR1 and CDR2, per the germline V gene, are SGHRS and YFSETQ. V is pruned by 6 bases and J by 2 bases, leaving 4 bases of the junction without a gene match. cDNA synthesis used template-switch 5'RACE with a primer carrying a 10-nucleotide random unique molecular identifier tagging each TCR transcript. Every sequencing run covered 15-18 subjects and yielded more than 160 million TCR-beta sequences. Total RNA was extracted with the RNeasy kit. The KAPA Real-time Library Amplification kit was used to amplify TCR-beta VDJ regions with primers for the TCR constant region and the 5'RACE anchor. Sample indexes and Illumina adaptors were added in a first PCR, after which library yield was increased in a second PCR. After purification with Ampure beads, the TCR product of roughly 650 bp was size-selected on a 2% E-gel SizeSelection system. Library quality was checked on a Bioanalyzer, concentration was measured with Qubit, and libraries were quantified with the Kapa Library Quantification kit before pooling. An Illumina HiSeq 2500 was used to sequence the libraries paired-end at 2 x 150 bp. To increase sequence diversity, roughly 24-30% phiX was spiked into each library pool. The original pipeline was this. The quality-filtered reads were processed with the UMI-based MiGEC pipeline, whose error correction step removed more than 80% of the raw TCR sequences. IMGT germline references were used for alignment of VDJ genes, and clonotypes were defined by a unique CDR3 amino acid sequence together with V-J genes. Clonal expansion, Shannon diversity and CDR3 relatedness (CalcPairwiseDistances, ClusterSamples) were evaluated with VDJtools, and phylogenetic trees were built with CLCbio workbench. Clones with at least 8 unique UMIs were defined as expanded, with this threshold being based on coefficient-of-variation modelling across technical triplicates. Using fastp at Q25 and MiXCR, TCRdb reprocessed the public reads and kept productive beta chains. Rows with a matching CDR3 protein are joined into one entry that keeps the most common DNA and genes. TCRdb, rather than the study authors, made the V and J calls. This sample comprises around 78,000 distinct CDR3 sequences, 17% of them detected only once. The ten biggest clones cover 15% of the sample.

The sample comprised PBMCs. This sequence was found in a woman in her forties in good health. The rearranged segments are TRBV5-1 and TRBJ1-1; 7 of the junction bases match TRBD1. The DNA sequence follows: TGCGCCAGCAAGAAGGGGGCCAACACTGAAGCTTTCTTT. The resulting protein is CASKKGANTEAFF.